This section outlines one T cell receptor beta chain sequence together with its context. This record comes from a study of blood T cell repertoires in COVID-19. On the study more broadly: Samples representing acute and convalescent COVID-19 were sourced from the United States, Italy and Spain.

Sequenced by immunoSEQ multiplex PCR; TCRdb stores in-frame clones only, minus some. This table has about 360,000 clones, around 90% appearing once. The material sequenced was peripheral blood. This sequence originates from a human donor in a cohort sampled during active COVID-19.

CDR3 protein: CASSSTGENYGYTF. DNA of the CDR3: TGTGCCAGCAGCTCAACAGGGGAGAACTATGGCTACACCTTC. The chain recombines TRBV5-5 with TRBJ1-2, with TRBD1 identical over 7 bases. V lost 3 bases and J lost 2; bases outside the gene matches: 4. Germline V gene sequence: CDR1 SGHKS, CDR2 YYEKEE (reference sequence). The CDR3 is made up of 14 amino acids.